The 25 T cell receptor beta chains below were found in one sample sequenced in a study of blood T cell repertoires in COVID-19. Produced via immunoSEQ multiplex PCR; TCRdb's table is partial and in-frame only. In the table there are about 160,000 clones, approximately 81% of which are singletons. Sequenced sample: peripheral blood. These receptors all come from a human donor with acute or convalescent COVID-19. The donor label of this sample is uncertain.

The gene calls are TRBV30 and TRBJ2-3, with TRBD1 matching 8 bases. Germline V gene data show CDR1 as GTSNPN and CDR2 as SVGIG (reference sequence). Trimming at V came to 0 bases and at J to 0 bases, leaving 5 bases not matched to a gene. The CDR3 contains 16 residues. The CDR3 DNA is TGTGCCTGGAGTGTAGGACAGGGTGGTAGCACAGATACGCAGTATTTT. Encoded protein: CAWSVGQGGSTDTQYF.

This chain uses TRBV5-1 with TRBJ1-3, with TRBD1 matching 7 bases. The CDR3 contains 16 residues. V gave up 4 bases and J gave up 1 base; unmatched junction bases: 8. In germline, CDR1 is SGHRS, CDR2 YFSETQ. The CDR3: CASSLGTAESGNTIYF. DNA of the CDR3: TGCGCCAGCAGCCTAGGGACAGCCGAATCTGGAAACACCATATATTTT.

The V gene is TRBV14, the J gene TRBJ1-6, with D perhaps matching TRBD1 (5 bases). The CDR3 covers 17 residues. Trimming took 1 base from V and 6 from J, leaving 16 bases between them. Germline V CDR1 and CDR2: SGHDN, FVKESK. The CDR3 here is CASSQVYLWQGNSPLHF. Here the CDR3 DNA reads TGTGCCAGCAGCCAAGTGTATCTTTGGCAGGGTAATTCACCCCTCCACTTT.

In DNA form, the CDR3 reads TGTGCCAGCAGCCAAGATGGTAGAGGTACAACTAATGAAAAACTGTTTTTT. Translating gives CASSQDGRGTTNEKLFF. The V call is TRBV3-1 (or the pseudogene TRBV3-2), the J call TRBJ1-4; no reliable D call. Germline CDR1 and CDR2: LGHDT and YNNKEL (reference sequence). The ends were cut back, 0 bases at V and 0 bases at J, with 11 bases in the middle. The length of the CDR3 is 17 residues.

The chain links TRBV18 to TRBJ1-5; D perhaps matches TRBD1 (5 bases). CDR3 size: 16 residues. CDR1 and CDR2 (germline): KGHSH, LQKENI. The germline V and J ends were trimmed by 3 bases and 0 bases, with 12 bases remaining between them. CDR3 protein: CASSPPGRASNQPQHF. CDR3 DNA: TGTGCCAGCTCACCGCCGGGCAGGGCTAGCAATCAGCCCCAGCATTTT.

As DNA, the CDR3 is TGTGCCAGCAGCTTAATGACAGGCCAGTCGTATGGCTACACCTTC. Translating it yields CASSLMTGQSYGYTF. The V call is TRBV7-2, the J call TRBJ1-2, with D possibly being TRBD1 (6 bases). Germline assignment: CDR1 SGHTA and CDR2 FQGNSA. V was trimmed by 2 bases and J by 5 bases, leaving 15 bases between them. This CDR3 spans 15 amino acids.

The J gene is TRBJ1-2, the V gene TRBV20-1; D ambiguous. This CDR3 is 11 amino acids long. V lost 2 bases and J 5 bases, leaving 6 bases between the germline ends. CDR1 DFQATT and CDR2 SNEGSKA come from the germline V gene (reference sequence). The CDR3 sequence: CSARREYGYTF. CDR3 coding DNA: TGCAGTGCTAGAAGGGAGTATGGCTACACCTTC.

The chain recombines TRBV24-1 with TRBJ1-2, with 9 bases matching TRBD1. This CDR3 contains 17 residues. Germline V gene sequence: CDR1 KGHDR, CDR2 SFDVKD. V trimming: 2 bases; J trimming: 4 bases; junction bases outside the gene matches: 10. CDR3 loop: CATSDYNRGQSGYGYTF. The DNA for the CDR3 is TGTGCCACCAGTGATTACAACAGGGGGCAGAGTGGCTATGGCTACACCTTC.

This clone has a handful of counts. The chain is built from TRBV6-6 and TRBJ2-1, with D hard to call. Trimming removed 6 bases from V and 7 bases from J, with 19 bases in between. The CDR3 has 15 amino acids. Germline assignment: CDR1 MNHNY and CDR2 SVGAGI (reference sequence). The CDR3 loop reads CASSPTTLSGNEQFF. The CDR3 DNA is TGTGCCAGCAGCCCTACAACATTGTCAGGAAATGAGCAGTTCTTC.

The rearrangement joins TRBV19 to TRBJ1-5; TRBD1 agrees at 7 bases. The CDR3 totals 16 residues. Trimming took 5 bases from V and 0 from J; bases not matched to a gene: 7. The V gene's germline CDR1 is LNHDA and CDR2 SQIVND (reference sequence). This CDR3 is CASSPSGGLSNQPQHF. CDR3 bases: TGTGCCAGTAGTCCTTCAGGGGGACTTAGCAATCAGCCCCAGCATTTT.

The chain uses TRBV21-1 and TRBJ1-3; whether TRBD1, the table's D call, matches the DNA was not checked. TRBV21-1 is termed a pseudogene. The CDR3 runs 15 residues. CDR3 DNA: TGTGCCAGCAGCAAAGCACAGGGGGCTGGAAACACCATATATTTT. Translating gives CASSKAQGAGNTIYF.

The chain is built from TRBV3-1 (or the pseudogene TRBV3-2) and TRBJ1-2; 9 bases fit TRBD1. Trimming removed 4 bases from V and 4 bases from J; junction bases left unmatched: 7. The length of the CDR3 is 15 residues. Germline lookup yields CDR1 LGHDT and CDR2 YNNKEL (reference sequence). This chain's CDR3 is CASSLGQGLAYGYTF. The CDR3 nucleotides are TGTGCCAGCAGCCTGGGACAGGGACTCGCCTATGGCTACACCTTC.

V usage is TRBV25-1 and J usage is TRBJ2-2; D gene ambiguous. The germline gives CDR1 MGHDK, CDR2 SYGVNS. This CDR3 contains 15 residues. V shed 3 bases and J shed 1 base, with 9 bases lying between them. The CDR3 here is CASSETRQNTGELFF. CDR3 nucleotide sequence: TGTGCCAGCAGTGAGACGAGGCAGAACACCGGGGAGCTGTTTTTT.

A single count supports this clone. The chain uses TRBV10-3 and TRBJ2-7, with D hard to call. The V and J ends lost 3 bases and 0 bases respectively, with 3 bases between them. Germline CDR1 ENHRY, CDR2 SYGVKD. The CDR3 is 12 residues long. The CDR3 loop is CAISDSSYEQYF. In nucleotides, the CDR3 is TGTGCCATCAGTGACAGCTCCTACGAGCAGTACTTC.

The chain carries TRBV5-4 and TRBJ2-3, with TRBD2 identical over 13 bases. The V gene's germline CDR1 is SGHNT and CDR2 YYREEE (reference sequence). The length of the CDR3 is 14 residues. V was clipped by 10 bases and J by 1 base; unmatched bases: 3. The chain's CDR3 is CAGGTSGGTDTQYF. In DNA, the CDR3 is TGTGCCGGAGGGACTAGCGGGGGCACAGATACGCAGTATTTT.

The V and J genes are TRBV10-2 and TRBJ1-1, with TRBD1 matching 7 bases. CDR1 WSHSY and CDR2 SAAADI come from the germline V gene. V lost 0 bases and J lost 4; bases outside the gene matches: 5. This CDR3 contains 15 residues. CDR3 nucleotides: TGCGCCAGCAGTGAGTCGTACGGGACAGTCACTGAAGCTTTCTTT. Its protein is CASSESYGTVTEAFF.

CDR3 in amino acids: CASSWTSGGTLNEQFF. The CDR3 DNA reads as TGTGCCAGCAGCTGGACTAGCGGGGGGACCCTCAATGAGCAGTTCTTC. V and J are TRBV7-2 and TRBJ2-1; 14 nucleotides match TRBD2. Germline V gene data show CDR1 as SGHTA and CDR2 as FQGNSA. V lost 4 bases and J lost 6; bases outside the gene matches: 5. The CDR3 loop spans 16 amino acids.

CDR3 sequence (DNA): TGTGCCAGCAGCACAAGGACAGGGAACACTGAAGCTTTCTTT. As protein: CASSTRTGNTEAFF. The chain carries TRBV5-5 and TRBJ1-1; TRBD1 agrees at 7 bases. CDR1 SGHKS and CDR2 YYEKEE come from the germline V gene (reference sequence). CDR3 length: 14 residues. V shed 4 bases and J 1 base; nucleotides not matched to a gene: 4.

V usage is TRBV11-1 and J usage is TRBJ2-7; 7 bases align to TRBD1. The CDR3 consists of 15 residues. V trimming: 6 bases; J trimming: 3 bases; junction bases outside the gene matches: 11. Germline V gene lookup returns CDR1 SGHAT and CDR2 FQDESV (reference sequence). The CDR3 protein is CASRPSRTGHYEQYF. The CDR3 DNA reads TGTGCCAGCAGACCTAGTCGGACAGGCCACTACGAGCAGTACTTC.

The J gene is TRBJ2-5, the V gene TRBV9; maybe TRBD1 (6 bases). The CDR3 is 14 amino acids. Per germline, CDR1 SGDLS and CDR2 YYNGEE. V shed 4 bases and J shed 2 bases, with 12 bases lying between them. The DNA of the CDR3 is TGTGCCAGCAGCCTCGGGACACTTCAAGAGACCCAGTACTTC. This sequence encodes CASSLGTLQETQYF.

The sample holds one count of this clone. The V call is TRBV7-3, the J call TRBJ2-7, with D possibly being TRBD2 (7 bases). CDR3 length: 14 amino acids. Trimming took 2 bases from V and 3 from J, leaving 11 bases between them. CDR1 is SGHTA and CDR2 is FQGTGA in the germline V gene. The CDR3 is CASSLEGGGYEQYF. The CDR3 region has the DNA TGTGCCAGCAGCTTAGAGGGAGGGGGCTACGAGCAGTACTTC.

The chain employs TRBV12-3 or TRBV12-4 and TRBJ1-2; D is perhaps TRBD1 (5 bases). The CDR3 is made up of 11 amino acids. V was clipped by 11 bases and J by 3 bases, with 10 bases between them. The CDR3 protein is CALNRYYGYTF. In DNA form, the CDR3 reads TGTGCCTTAAACAGGTACTATGGCTACACCTTC.

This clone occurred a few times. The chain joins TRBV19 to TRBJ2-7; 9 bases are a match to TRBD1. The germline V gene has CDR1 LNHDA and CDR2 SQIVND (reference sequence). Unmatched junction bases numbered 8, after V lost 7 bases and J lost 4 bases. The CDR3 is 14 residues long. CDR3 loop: CASTGTGKSYEQYF. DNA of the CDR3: TGTGCCAGTACTGGGACAGGGAAAAGTTACGAGCAGTACTTC.

Written as DNA, the CDR3 is TGTGCCAGCAGCGAACTAAGTTACAATGAGCAGTTCTTC. It specifies CASSELSYNEQFF. The chain uses TRBV7-2 and TRBJ2-1; D remains ambiguous. The CDR3 sequence is 13 residues long. Looked up from germline, CDR1 is SGHTA and CDR2 is FQGNSA. V gave up 5 bases and J gave up 4 bases, with 9 bases separating them.

Written as DNA, the CDR3 is TGTGCCAGTAGTATTTTCAGGGGAAATCAGCCCCAGCATTTT. Translating gives CASSIFRGNQPQHF. The chain uses TRBV19 and TRBJ1-5; tentative D call: TRBD1 (6 bases). V was clipped by 3 bases and J by 4 bases, with 10 bases between them. Germline CDR1 LNHDA, CDR2 SQIVND (reference sequence). This CDR3 contains 14 residues.